One sample yielded the 3 T cell receptor beta chains listed below, sequenced in a study of blood T cells in healthy people across ages. PCR was performed a second time for about 7 to 12 cycles using a sample-barcoded 5' primer and a J-beta primer mix. TCRdb analysed the 5' RACE reads with MiXCR anew, one entry per CDR3 protein. The sample carries fewer than 1,200,000 distinct CDR3 sequences, approximately 25% recorded once. These data were also reused for a study on T cells of mothers and their children.

Sequencing was carried out using blood. These receptors came from a girl aged 2 to 9 in good health.

This clonotype has a handful of counts. The CDR3 region is CASRLDPSNQPQHF. The DNA of the CDR3 is TGCGCCAGCAGGTTAGACCCTTCTAATCAGCCCCAGCATTTT. V and J are TRBV5-1 and TRBJ1-5; D ambiguous. Germline CDR1 and CDR2: SGHRS and YFSETQ. Trimming cost V 5 bases and J 4 bases, with 13 bases left between them. CDR3 size: 14 residues. The full variable domain, completed using reference TRBV5-1 and TRBJ1-5, is KAGVTQTPRYLIKTRGQQVTLSCSPISGHRSVSWYQQTPGQGLQFLFEYFSETQRNKGNFPGRFSGRQFSNSRSEMNVSTLELGDSALYLCASRLDPSNQPQHFGDGTRLSIL.

The chain carries TRBV12-3 or TRBV12-4 and TRBJ2-5, with 8 bases identical to TRBD2. The trim removed 8 bases at V and 5 bases at J, leaving 13 bases unmatched. This CDR3 is built from 15 residues. In DNA form, the CDR3 reads TGTGCCAGCCGGTCGGGGACGAGCGGGGGTGAGACCCAGTACTTC. Translation gives CASRSGTSGGETQYF.

The chain has TRBV23-1 and TRBJ1-5; a weak D match, TRBD1 (6 bases). TRBV23-1 is an ORF for which the function is uncertain. V was cut by 5 bases and J by 0 bases, with 11 bases left in between. There are 15 residues in the CDR3. This CDR3 is CASSRGRGSNQPQHF. The CDR3 nucleotides are TGCGCCAGCAGTAGGGGCAGGGGTAGCAATCAGCCCCAGCATTTT.